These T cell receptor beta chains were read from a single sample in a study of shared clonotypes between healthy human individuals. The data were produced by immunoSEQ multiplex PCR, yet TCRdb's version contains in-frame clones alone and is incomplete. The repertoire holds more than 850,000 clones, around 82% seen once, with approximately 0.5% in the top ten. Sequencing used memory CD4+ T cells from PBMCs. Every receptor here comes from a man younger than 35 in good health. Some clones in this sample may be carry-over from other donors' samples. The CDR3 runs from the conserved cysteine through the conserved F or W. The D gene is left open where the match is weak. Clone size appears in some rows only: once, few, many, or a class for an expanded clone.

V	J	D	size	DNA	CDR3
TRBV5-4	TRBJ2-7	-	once	TGTGCCAGCAGCCCCCACCGAGAAAGGGGTTACGAGCAGTACTTC	CASSPHRERGYEQYF
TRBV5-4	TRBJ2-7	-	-	TGTGCCAGCAGCTTGGTGGGCGCGCCCGAGCAGTACTTC	CASSLVGAPEQYF
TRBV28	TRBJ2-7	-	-	TGTGCCAGCAGTTTATTTTGGGGTTTCTACGAGCAGTACTTC	CASSLFWGFYEQYF
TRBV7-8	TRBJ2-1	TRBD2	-	TGTGCCAGCAGCTTAGTTGCCGTCATGGCTAGCGGGATTAATGAGCAGTTCTTC	CASSLVAVMASGINEQFF
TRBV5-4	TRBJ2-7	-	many	TGTGCCAGCAGCGTGGCGGCAGGGTGGAGTTACGAGCAGTACTTC	CASSVAAGWSYEQYF
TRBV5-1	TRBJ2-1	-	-	TGCGCCAGCAGCTCTGTCGGGGCGGTCAATGAGCAGTTCTTC	CASSSVGAVNEQFF
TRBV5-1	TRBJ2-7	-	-	TGCGCCAGCAGCCCGGACACCCGATTCTCCTACGAGCAGTACTTC	CASSPDTRFSYEQYF
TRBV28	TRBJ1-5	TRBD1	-	TGTGCCAGCAGAGGGACAGGGGGCGATCAGCCCCAGCATTTT	CASRGTGGDQPQHF
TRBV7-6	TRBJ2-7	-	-	TGTGCCAGCAGCCTGGGACTTCTACCCTACGAGCAGTACTTC	CASSLGLLPYEQYF
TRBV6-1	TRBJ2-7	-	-	TGTGCCAGCAGTGTTTGGGGGTCTAGCTCCTACGAGCAGTACTTC	CASSVWGSSSYEQYF
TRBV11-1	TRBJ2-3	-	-	TGTGCCAGCAGCTCCTCCGGGGAGGCTGCAACAGGTAATTTT	CASSSSGEAATGNF
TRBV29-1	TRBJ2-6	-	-	TGCAGCGCCGCCGAGGGGGCCAACGTCCTGACTTTC	CSAAEGANVLTF
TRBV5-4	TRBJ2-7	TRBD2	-	TGTGCCAGCAGCTCAAGGACTAGCGGGAAGTACGAGCAGTACTTC	CASSSRTSGKYEQYF
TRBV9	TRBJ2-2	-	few	TGTGCCAGCAGCGTAATGTCGGTGGCCACCGGGGAGCTGTTTTTT	CASSVMSVATGELFF
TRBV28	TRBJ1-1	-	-	TGTGCCAGCAGTCCAAGGGCAGGGAGCATGAACACTGAAGCTTTCTTT	CASSPRAGSMNTEAFF
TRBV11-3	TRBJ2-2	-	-	TGTGCCAGCAGCTCCCCTAGCGACAGCCCCGTAGCCGGGGAGCTGTTTTTT	CASSSPSDSPVAGELFF
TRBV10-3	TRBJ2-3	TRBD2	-	TGTGCCATCAGAACTAGCGCGGGCACAGATACGCAGTATTTT	CAIRTSAGTDTQYF
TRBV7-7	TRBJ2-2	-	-	TGTGCCAGCAGCTTAGAAGGGAACACCGGGGAGCTGTTTTTT	CASSLEGNTGELFF
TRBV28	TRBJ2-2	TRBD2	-	TGTGCCAGCAGTTCGTTTAGCGGGAGAATGACCGGGGAGCTGTTTTTT	CASSSFSGRMTGELFF
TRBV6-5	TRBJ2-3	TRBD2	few	TGTGCCAGCAGTCAACCCCCAAGCGGGGCGGATACGCAGTATTTT	CASSQPPSGADTQYF
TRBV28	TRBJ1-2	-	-	TGTGCCAGCAGTTTAGGAGGGTCCCTTGCGAGAGGCTACACCTTC	CASSLGGSLARGYTF
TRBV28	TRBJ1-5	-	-	TGTGCCAGCAGACGGCCGTTGCAGCCCCAGCATTTT	CASRRPLQPQHF
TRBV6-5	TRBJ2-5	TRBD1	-	TGTGCCAGCAGTTCGAACAGGGGGTCATCGAAGACCCAGTACTTC	CASSSNRGSSKTQYF
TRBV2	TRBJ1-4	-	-	TGTGCCAGCAAGGGGTCTAATGAAAAACTGTTTTTT	CASKGSNEKLFF
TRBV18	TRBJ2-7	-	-	TGTGCCAGCTCACCACAGTCGGCCTCCTACGAGCAGTACTTC	CASSPQSASYEQYF
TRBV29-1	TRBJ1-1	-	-	TGCAGCGTTGAAGACAAAAGGGGGGGGGAAGCTTTCTTT	CSVEDKRGGEAFF
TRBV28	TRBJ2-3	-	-	TGTGCCAGCTGGAGGCCCAACACAGATACGCAGTATTTT	CASWRPNTDTQYF
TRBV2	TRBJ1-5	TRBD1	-	TGTGCCAGCAGTGGACAGGGCGTTCAGCCCCAGCATTTT	CASSGQGVQPQHF
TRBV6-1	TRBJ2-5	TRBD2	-	TGTGCCAGCAGTCGACTAGCGAGAGAGACCCAGTACTTC	CASSRLARETQYF
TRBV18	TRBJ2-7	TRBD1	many	TGTGCCAGCTCACCCTCTGGGACAGCCTACGAAGAGCAGTACTTC	CASSPSGTAYEEQYF
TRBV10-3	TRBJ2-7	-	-	TGTGCCATCAGTGAGGCGAGCCGGGACTTTAACCCGCAGTACTTC	CAISEASRDFNPQYF
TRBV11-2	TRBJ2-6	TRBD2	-	TGTGCCAGCAGCCGAGGACTAGTTTTTTCTGGGGCCAACGTCCTGACTTTC	CASSRGLVFSGANVLTF
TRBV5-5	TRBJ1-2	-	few	TGTGCCAGCAGCCCAGATCCGGGACGGCCAAACTATGGCTACACCTTC	CASSPDPGRPNYGYTF
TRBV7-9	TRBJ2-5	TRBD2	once	TGTGCCAGCAGCTCGCGACTAGCGGGAGAGCGCGAGACCCAGTACTTC	CASSSRLAGERETQYF
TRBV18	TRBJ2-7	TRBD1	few	TGTGCCAGCTCAGCGACAGGGGGGCCCTCCTACGAGCAGTACTTC	CASSATGGPSYEQYF
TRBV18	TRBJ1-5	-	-	TGTGCCAGCTCACTCCCAGAAGCCGGTCAGCCCCAGCATTTT	CASSLPEAGQPQHF
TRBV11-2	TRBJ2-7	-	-	TGTGCCAGCAGCTTAAAGTTGTCCTTGCCCGGTCATGTCGAGCAGTACTTC	CASSLKLSLPGHVEQYF
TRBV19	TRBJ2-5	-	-	TGTGCCAGTAGTATCTGGAATCAAGAGACCCAGTACTTC	CASSIWNQETQYF
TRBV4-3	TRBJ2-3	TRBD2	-	TGCGCCAGCAGCCAAGGCGGGAGAACAGATACGCAGTATTTT	CASSQGGRTDTQYF
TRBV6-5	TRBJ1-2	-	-	TGTGCCAGCAGAGCACAGGGTTTGCGCTACACCTTC	CASRAQGLRYTF
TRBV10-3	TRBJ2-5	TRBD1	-	TGTGCCATCAGAGGACAGGGGGCAGGCGAGACCCAGTACTTC	CAIRGQGAGETQYF